This T cell receptor beta chain was recovered during a study of T cell responses to AZD1222 COVID-19 vaccine (dated by TCRdb to about 2021). In the study overall: TCR sequencing was performed for approximately 240 trial participants, of whom about 200 were given two doses of AZD1222 and some 26 were given two doses of MenACWY control vaccine. Trial participants were enrolled by age into 18-55, 56-69 and 70-plus year subgroups, with 148, 28 and 57 TCR-sequenced participants respectively. Study-wide conclusions, independent of this receptor: CD4 TCRs associated with the vaccine covered the entire spike protein, and the dominant responses were in regions 160-218 and 743-854. Reportedly, almost half of the unique spike-specific TCRs recognized epitopes lying outside the regions that are mutated in the B.1.351 and B.1.1.7 variants. After two AZD1222 doses, spike-specific TCR breadth and depth were significantly higher than at day 0 and than in MenACWY recipients. Participants were mostly white British and included more females than males, and it was suggested by the authors that clonal diversity may have been underestimated. Only a handful of AZD1222 recipients were SARS-CoV-2 seropositive at baseline, limiting conclusions about previously exposed vaccinees. The 56-69-year group was small, and its depth increase did not reach significance, likely because of low power. No day 14 peak-response samples were available, so repertoires were characterized only after the peak T cell response.

Trimming removed 5 bases from V and 4 bases from J; the gene matches leave 9 bases unexplained. From the cysteine through the phenylalanine, the CDR3 covers 16 amino acids. Just the 48-base CDR3 DNA is kept, in frame starting at base 1. From the germline V gene (reference sequence), CDR1 is PRHDT and CDR2 is FYEKMQ. In light of the paper, this sample's time point label describes: baseline before first vaccination. The sample's treatment or condition label is to be understood as: meningococcal conjugate vaccine given as trial control. Vaccinee samples came from UK trials COV001 and COV002, including a single-blind randomized controlled phase 2/3 trial of AZD1222 (ChAdOx1 nCoV-19) in healthy adults. For TCRbeta chain sequencing, PBMC samples from trial participants were taken at day 0 and at day 28 after the second dose. A word on this clone: What this receptor recognizes is not known. The input lacks base qualities; no much larger clone sits a single base away.

The CDR3 regions of human TCRbeta chains were analyzed by immunosequencing. As for how the authors treated the data: Repertoire TCRs were checked for matches against a reference library of SARS-CoV-2-specific TCRs that had been generated using the MIRA antigen-specificity platform. Breadth meant the fraction of unique TCRs that were SARS-CoV-2-associated, whereas depth meant the fraction of total T cells that were SARS-CoV-2-associated. Using the MIRA data, every spike-specific TCR was mapped to the spike region that the TCR reacted to and assigned to either a CD4 or a CD8 class. Log10-transformed breadth and depth values were compared by one-way ANOVA with Sidak's multiple comparisons tests. TCRdb took this table from immuneACCESS and kept in-frame rearrangements with V and J called. Such tables lack part of the clones; where checked against another copy, unresolved V genes explain under half of the gap, and the rest is unexplained. That table supplies the V and J calls and clone size; D and trimming were determined from the DNA. The sample data list under 150,000 clones, and about 89% of these were observed just once. In total, the top ten clones hold around 10% of the sample.

The sequencing used peripheral blood, collected on day 0 of MenACWY control vaccination. The sequence joins TRBV13 to TRBJ2-3; 10 central bases correspond to TRBD2. The sequence was obtained from an adult in good health. This receptor has the CDR3 CASSTTSGQPSDTQYF. At the DNA level, the sequence is TGTGCCAGCAGCACGACTAGCGGGCAACCATCAGATACGCAGTATTTT. Here the CDR3 is joined to the reference TRBV13 and TRBJ2-3 genes, and the full variable domain is: AAGVIQSPRHLIKEKRETATLKCYPIPRHDTVYWYQQGPGQDPQFLISFYEKMQSDKGSIPDRFSAQQFSDYHSELNMSSLELGDSALYFCASSTTSGQPSDTQYFGPGTRLTVL.